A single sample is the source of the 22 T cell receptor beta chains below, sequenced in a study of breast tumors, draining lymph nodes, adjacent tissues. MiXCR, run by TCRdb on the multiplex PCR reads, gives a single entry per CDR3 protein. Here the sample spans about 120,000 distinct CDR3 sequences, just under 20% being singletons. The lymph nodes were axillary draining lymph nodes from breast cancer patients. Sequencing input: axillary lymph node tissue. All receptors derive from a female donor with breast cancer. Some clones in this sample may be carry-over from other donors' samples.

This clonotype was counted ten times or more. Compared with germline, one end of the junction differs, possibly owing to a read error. This chain's CDR3 is CASSEIGHYDEQFF. The CDR3 DNA is TGTGCCAGCAGTGAAATCGGCCACTACGATGAGCAGTTCTTC. J is TRBJ2-1 and V is TRBV6-1; D unresolved. The CDR3 has 14 residues. Germline V gives CDR1 MNHNS, CDR2 SASEGT.

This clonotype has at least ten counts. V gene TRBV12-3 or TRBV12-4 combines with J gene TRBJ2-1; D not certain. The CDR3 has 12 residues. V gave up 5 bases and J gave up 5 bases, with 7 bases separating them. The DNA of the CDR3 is TGTGCCAGCAGTCACTTGGACAATGAGCAGTTCTTC. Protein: CASSHLDNEQFF.

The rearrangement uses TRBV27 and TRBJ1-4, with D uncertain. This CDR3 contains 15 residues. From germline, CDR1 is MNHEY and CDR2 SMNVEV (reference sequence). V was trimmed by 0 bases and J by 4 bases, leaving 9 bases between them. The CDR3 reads CASSLSATFNEKLFF. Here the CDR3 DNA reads TGTGCCAGCAGTTTATCCGCCACCTTTAATGAAAAACTGTTTTTT.

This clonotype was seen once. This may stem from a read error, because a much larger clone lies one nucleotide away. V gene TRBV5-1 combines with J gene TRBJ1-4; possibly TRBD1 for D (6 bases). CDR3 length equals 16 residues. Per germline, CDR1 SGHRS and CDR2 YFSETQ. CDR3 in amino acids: CANSKGQVSTNEKLFF. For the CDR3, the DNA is TGCGCCAACAGCAAGGGACAAGTTTCAACTAATGAAAAACTGTTTTTT.

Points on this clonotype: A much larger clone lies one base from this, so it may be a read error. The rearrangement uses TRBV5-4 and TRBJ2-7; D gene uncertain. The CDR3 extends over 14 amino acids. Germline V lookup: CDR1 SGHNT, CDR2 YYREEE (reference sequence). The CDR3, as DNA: TGTGCCAGCAGCGGAGACATCGTTTATAACGAGCAGCACTTC. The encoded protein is CASSGDIVYNEQHF.

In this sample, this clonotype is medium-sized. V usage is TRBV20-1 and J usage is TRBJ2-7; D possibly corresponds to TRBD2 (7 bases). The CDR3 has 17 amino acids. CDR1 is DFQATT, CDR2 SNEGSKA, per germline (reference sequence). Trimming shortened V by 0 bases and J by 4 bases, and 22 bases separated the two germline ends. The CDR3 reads CSARDTSGPKGGYEQYF. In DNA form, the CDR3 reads TGCAGTGCTAGAGATACTTCCGGGCCGAAGGGGGGGTACGAGCAGTACTTC.

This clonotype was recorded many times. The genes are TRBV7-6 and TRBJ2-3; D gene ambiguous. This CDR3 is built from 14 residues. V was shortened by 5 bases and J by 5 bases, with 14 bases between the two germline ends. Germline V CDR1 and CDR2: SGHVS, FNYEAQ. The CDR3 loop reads CASSPPDRLDTQYF. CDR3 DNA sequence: TGTGCCAGCAGCCCACCGGACCGATTAGATACGCAGTATTTT.

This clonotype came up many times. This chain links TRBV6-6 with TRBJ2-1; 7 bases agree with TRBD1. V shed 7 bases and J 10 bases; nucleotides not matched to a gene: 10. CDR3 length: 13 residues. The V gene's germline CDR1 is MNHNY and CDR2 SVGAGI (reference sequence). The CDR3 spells CASTIDRDSEQFF. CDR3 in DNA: TGTGCCAGCACCATCGACAGGGATAGCGAGCAGTTCTTC.

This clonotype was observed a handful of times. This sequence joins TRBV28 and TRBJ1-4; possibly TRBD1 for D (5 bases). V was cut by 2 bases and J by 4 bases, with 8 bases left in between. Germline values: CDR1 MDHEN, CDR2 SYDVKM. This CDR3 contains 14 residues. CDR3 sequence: CASSLPGVNEKLFF. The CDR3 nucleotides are TGTGCCAGCAGTTTACCGGGGGTTAATGAAAAACTGTTTTTT.

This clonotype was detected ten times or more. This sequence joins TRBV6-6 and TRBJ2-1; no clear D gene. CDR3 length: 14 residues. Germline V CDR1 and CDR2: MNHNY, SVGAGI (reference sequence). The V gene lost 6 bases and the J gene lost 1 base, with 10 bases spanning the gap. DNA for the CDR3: TGTGCCAGCAGATTGGGCCTTTCCTACAATGAGCAGTTCTTC. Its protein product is CASRLGLSYNEQFF.

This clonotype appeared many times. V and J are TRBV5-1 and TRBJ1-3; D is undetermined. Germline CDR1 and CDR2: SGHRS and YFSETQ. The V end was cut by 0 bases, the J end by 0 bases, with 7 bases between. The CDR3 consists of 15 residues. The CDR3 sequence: CASSLGQNSGNTIYF. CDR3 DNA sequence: TGCGCCAGCAGCTTGGGACAAAACTCTGGAAACACCATATATTTT.

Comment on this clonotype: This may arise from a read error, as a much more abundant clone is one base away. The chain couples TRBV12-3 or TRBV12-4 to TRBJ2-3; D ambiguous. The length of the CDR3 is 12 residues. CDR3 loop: CASNLLQDTQYF. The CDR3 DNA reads TGTGCCAGCAATTTACTCCAAGATACGCAGTATTTT.

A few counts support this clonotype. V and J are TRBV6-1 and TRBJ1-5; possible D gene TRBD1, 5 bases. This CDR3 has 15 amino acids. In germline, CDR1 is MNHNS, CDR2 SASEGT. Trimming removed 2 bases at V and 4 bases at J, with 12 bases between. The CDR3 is CASSERDRGNQPQHF. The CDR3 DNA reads TGTGCCAGCAGTGAAAGGGACCGGGGAAATCAGCCCCAGCATTTT.

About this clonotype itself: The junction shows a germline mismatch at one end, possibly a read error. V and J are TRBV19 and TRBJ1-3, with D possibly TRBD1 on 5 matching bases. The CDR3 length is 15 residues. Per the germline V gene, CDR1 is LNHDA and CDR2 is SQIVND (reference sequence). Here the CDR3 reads CASSITGTAGSTIYF. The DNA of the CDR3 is TGTGCCAGTAGTATAACCGGGACTGCAGGAAGCACCATATATTTT.

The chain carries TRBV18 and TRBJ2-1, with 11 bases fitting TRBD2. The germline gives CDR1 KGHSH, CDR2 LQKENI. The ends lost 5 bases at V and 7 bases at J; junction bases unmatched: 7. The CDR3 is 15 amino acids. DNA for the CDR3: TGTGCCAGCTCATCTACTAGCGGGAGTGGTAATGAGCAGTTCTTC. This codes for CASSSTSGSGNEQFF.

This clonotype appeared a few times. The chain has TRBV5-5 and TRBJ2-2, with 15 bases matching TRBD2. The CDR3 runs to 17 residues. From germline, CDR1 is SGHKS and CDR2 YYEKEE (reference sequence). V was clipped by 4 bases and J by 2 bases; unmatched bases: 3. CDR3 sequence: CASSRTSGGANTGELFF. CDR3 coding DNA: TGTGCCAGCAGCCGGACTAGCGGGGGGGCCAACACCGGGGAGCTGTTTTTT.

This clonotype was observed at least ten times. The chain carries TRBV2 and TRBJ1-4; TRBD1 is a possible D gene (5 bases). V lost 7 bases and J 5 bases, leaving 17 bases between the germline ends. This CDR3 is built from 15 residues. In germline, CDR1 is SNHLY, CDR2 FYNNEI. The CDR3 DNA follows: TGTGCCAGCATCCAAGGAGGGGCTCCCAATGAAAAACTGTTTTTT. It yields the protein CASIQGGAPNEKLFF.

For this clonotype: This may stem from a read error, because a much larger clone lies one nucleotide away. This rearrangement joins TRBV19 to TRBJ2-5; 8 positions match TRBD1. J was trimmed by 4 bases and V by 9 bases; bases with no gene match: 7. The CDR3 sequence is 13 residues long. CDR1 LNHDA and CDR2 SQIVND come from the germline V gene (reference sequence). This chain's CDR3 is CASGQGNGETQYF. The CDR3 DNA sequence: TGTGCCAGCGGACAGGGAAACGGAGAGACCCAGTACTTC.

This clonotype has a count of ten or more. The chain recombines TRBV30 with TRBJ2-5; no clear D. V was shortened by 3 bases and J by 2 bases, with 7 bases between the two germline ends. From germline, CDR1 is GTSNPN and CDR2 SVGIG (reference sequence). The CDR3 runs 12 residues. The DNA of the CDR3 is TGTGCCTGGAGAAGGCCACAAGAGACCCAGTACTTC. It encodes CAWRRPQETQYF.

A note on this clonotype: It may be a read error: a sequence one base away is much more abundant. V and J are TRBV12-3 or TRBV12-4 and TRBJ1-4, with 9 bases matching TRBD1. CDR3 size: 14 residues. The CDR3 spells CASSRTGEAEKPFF. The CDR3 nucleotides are TGTGCCAGCAGTCGGACAGGGGAAGCGGAAAAACCGTTTTTT.

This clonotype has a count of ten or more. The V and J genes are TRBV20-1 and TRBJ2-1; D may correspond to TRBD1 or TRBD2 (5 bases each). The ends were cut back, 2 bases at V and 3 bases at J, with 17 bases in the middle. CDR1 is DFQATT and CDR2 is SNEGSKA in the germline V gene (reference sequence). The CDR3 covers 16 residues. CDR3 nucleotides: TGCAGTGCTAGAACCCCTAAAGGGGCGGGCTACAATGAGCAGTTCTTC. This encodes CSARTPKGAGYNEQFF.

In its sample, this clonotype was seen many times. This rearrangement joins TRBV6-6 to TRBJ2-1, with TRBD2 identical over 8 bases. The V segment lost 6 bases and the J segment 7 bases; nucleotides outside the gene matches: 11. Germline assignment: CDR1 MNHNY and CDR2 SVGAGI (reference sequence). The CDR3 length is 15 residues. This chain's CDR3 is CASRSPGLARNEQFF. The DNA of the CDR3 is TGTGCCAGCAGGTCACCCGGACTAGCTAGAAATGAGCAGTTCTTC.